The rows below give T cell receptor beta chains drawn from one sample of a study of blood T cell repertoires in COVID-19. Repertoires were generated with immunoSEQ multiplex PCR, while TCRdb's copy carries only in-frame clones and drops some. This table has about 330,000 clones, approximately 92% appearing once. Sequences were obtained from PBMCs or T cells enriched from blood (not recorded which). The receptors come from a woman aged 25-40 years who had recovered from COVID-19. Both conserved end residues are part of each CDR3. Fields, in order: V gene, clone size, J gene, D gene, CDR3 DNA, CDR3 protein. A D gene is named only where the DNA matches it firmly. The size entry is marked missing in some rows and otherwise reads once, few, many or a size class.

V gene: TRBV14
clone size: NA
J gene: TRBJ1-2
D gene: TRBD1
CDR3 DNA: TGTGCCAGCAGCCAGGGACAGGGGATCTTCGGCTACACCTTC
CDR3 protein: CASSQGQGIFGYTF

V gene: TRBV7-8
clone size: few
J gene: TRBJ2-7
D gene: TRBD2
CDR3 DNA: TGTGCCAGCAGCCGAGCCCTGGGGACTACCGAGCAGTACTTC
CDR3 protein: CASSRALGTTEQYF

V gene: TRBV13
clone size: once
J gene: TRBJ2-2
D gene: TRBD2
CDR3 DNA: TGTGCCAGCAGCTCGAGACTAGCGGGAGGTTTAACCGGGGAGCTGTTTTTT
CDR3 protein: CASSSRLAGGLTGELFF

V gene: TRBV27
clone size: NA
J gene: TRBJ2-7
D gene: NA
CDR3 DNA: TGTGCCAGCGGACCTGCGGTCGGGGGCTACGAGCAGTACTTC
CDR3 protein: CASGPAVGGYEQYF

V gene: TRBV5-4
clone size: NA
J gene: TRBJ2-2
D gene: TRBD2
CDR3 DNA: TGTGCCAGCAGACCCTGGACTAGCGGGAGTTGGACCGGGGAGCTGTTTTTT
CDR3 protein: CASRPWTSGSWTGELFF

V gene: TRBV3-1/TRBV3-2
clone size: few
J gene: TRBJ2-5
D gene: NA
CDR3 DNA: TGTGCCAGCAGCCAAGATGAGGAGACCCAGTACTTC
CDR3 protein: CASSQDEETQYF

V gene: TRBV19
clone size: NA
J gene: TRBJ2-1
D gene: TRBD2
CDR3 DNA: TGTGCCAGTAGTCGGACTAGCGGGGGGTACAATGAGCAGTTCTTC
CDR3 protein: CASSRTSGGYNEQFF

V gene: TRBV6-2/TRBV6-3
clone size: once
J gene: TRBJ1-3
D gene: NA
CDR3 DNA: TGTGCCAGCAGCCACACACCCTCCTCTGGAAACACCATATATTTT
CDR3 protein: CASSHTPSSGNTIYF

V gene: TRBV15
clone size: NA
J gene: TRBJ2-7
D gene: NA
CDR3 DNA: TGTGCCACCGGTATGGACAGAACCTACGAGCAGTACTTC
CDR3 protein: CATGMDRTYEQYF

V gene: TRBV7-9
clone size: NA
J gene: TRBJ2-3
D gene: NA
CDR3 DNA: TGTGCCAGCAGCCCGCCCCGACAGGGACTCGACACAGATACGCAGTATTTT
CDR3 protein: CASSPPRQGLDTDTQYF

V gene: TRBV5-4
clone size: once
J gene: TRBJ2-3
D gene: NA
CDR3 DNA: TGTGCCAGCAGCCTGCGGGGTAGCACAGATACGCAGTATTTT
CDR3 protein: CASSLRGSTDTQYF

V gene: TRBV28
clone size: NA
J gene: TRBJ1-5
D gene: TRBD1
CDR3 DNA: TGTGCCAGCAACCACCGGGACAGGGGTCGGTTCCGTCAGCCCCAGCATTTT
CDR3 protein: CASNHRDRGRFRQPQHF